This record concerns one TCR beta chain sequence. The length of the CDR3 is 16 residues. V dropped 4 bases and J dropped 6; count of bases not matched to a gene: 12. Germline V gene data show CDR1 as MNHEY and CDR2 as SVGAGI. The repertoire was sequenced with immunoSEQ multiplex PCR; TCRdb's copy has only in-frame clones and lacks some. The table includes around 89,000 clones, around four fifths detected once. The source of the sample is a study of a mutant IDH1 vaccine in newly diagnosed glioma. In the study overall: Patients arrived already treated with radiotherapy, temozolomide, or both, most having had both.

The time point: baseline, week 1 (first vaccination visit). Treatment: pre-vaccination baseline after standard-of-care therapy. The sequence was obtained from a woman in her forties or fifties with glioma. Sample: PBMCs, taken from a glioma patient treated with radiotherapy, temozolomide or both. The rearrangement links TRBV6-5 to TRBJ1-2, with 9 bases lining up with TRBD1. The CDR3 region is CASSSQTGTGINGYTF. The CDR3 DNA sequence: TGTGCCAGCAGTTCTCAGACCGGGACAGGGATTAATGGCTACACCTTC.